This T cell receptor beta chain was retrieved from a study of CD8 T cells in ankylosing spondylitis. Notes on the study in general: The clones that were linked to disease were reported to be significantly enriched in matched synovial fluid samples from ankylosing spondylitis patients. As for the disease-linked clones, they showed a CD8+ phenotype and occurred at relatively low frequencies in peripheral blood. Eight highly homologous variants made up a TCR beta motif, and this motif appeared characteristic of ankylosing spondylitis blood.

Trimming cost V 9 bases and J 4 bases; bases outside gene matches: 9. The CDR3 is made up of 13 amino acids. Germline CDR1 PRHDT, CDR2 FYEKMQ (reference sequence). By quantitative 5'-RACE with molecular barcodes, the TCR beta libraries were made. Each CDR3 protein is one row after TCRdb ran MiXCR on the 5' RACE reads. The data show some 200,000 distinct CDR3 sequences, more than 10% seen once. This clonotype has only a few counts. Its target is unknown. This chain uses TRBV13 with TRBJ2-7; 7 nucleotides align to TRBD2. The TCR comes from a male donor with ankylosing spondylitis or in good health (not recorded which). Source material: blood, either unsorted or a sorted T cell fraction (not recorded which). CDR3 amino acids: CASSGGPVYEQYF. The CDR3, as DNA: TGTGCCAGTTCGGGAGGCCCCGTGTACGAGCAGTACTTC.